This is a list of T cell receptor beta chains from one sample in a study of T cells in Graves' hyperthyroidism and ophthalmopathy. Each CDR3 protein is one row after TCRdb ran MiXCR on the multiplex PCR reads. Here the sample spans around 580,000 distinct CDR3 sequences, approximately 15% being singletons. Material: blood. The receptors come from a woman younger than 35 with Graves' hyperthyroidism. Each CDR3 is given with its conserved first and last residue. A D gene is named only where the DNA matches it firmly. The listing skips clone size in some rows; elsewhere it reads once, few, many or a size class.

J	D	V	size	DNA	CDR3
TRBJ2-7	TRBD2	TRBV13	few	TGTGCCAGCAGCTTAGAGGGACTAGCGGGTACCTACGAGCAGTACTTC	CASSLEGLAGTYEQYF
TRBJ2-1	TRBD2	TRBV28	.	TGTGCCAGCAGTCTACACTTATCGGGAGGGCAGTACAATGAGCAGTTCTTC	CASSLHLSGGQYNEQFF
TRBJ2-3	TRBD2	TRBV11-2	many	TGTGCCAGCAGCTTAGATGGGGTGGAGACTAGCGGCACAGATACGCAGTATTTT	CASSLDGVETSGTDTQYF
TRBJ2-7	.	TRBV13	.	TGTGCCAGCAGAAGAACAGGGCTCAGCTCCTACGAGCAGTACTTC	CASRRTGLSSYEQYF
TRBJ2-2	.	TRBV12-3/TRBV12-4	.	TGTGCCAGCAGTTCCGACTACATTTCCGGGGAGCTGTTTTTT	CASSSDYISGELFF
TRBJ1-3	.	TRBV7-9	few	TGTGCCAGCAGCTTAGAAGGGGCGCAGGGAAACACCATATATTTT	CASSLEGAQGNTIYF
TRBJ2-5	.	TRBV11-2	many	TGTGCCAGCAGCTTAGTCGGACGCGGGGTTCCAGAGACCCAGTACTTC	CASSLVGRGVPETQYF
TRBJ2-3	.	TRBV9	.	TGTGCCAGCAGCGCCTCTTGGGGGGCAACAGATACGCAGTATTTT	CASSASWGATDTQYF
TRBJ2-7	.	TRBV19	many	TGTGCCAGTAAGATGACAGCCTCCTCCTACGAGCAGTACTTC	CASKMTASSYEQYF
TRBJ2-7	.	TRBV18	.	TGTGCCAGCTCACCCGGGACTTCCTCCTCTGGGGAGCAGTACTTC	CASSPGTSSSGEQYF
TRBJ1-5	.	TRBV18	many	TGTGCCAGCTCACCGACGGGGGATAGCAATCAGCCCCAGCATTTT	CASSPTGDSNQPQHF
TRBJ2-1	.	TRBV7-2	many	TGTGCCAGCAGCTACGTAGGGACTGAATACAATGAGCAGTTCTTC	CASSYVGTEYNEQFF
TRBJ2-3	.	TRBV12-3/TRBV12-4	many	TGTGCCAGCAGGCGGACGGGAAGCACAGATACGCAGTATTTT	CASRRTGSTDTQYF
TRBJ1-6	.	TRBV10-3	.	TGTGCCATCCTAATAGTGGGGGCGAAATCACCCCTCCACTTT	CAILIVGAKSPLHF
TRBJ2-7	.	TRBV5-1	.	TGCGCCAGCAGCTTCGGCCAGGCTACCTACGAGCAGTACTTC	CASSFGQATYEQYF
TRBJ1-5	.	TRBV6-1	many	TGTGCCAGCCAGCTCTGGGGAGCCCAGCATTTT	CASQLWGAQHF
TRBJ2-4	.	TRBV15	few	TGTGCCACCAGCAGAGTCGGGCTGGCCAAAAACATTCAGTACTTC	CATSRVGLAKNIQYF
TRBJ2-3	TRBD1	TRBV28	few	TGTGCCAGCAGTCGAACAGCAGGGGGAGATACGCAGTATTTT	CASSRTAGGDTQYF
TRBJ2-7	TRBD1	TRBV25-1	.	TGTGCCAGCACCGAATACGGGACAGGGGGCGAGCAGTACTTC	CASTEYGTGGEQYF
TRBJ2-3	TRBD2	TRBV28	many	TGTGCCACTACTAGCGGGGCGGCAGATACGCAGTATTTT	CATTSGAADTQYF
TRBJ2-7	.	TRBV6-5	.	TGTGCCAGCAGTTACTCCCCGAGCTCCTACGAGCAGTACTTC	CASSYSPSSYEQYF
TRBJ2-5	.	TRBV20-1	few	TGCAGTGCTAGAACCGTGGCAGGGTATTCGCAAGAGACCCAGTACTTC	CSARTVAGYSQETQYF
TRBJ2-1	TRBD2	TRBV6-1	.	TGTGCCAGCAGTGAACTTTTTTTCGGGGGGGCGGAATACAATGAGCAGTTCTTC	CASSELFFGGAEYNEQFF
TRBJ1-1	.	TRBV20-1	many	TGCAGTGCTAGGATAGACAGGAACACTGAAGCTTTCTTT	CSARIDRNTEAFF
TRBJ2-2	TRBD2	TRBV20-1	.	TGCAGTGCTCGGACTAGCGGGAGGGTCCCCGGGGAGCTGTTTTTT	CSARTSGRVPGELFF
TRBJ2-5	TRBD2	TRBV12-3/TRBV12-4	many	TGTGCCAGCAGTTTGGGTGGGACTAGCAACCTCGAGACCCAGTACTTC	CASSLGGTSNLETQYF
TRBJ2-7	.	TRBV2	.	TGTGCCAGCACACGGGGATACCGCTCCGAGCAGTACTTC	CASTRGYRSEQYF
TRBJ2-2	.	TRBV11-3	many	TGTGCCAGCAGCTTAGAGTACACCGGGGAGCTGTTTTTT	CASSLEYTGELFF
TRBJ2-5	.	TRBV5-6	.	TGTGCCAGCAGCTTAACTTCCGAGCAAGAGACCCAGTACTTC	CASSLTSEQETQYF
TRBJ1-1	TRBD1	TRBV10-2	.	TGCGCCAGCAGGGTAGGGACAGCGAACACTGAAGCTTTCTTT	CASRVGTANTEAFF
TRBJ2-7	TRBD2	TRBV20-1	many	TGCAGTGCTAGAGTTGCGGGACTAGATCGCGAGCAGTACTTC	CSARVAGLDREQYF
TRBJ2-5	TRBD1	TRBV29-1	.	TGCAGCGTGGAGACAGGGGTAAAGACCCAGTACTTC	CSVETGVKTQYF
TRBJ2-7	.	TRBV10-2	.	TGCGCCAGCACCGTATCTGCCGGCTTCCTCTCCTACGAGCAGTACTTC	CASTVSAGFLSYEQYF
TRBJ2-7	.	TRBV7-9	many	TGTGCCAGCAGCCATACAGATGGGGGGCGCACCCGCGAGCAGTACTTC	CASSHTDGGRTREQYF
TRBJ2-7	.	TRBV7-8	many	TGTGCCAGCAGCCCCAGCAGGGTTCGTTCCTACGAGCAGTACTTC	CASSPSRVRSYEQYF
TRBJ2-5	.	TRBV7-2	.	TGTGCCAGCAGCATTGCAGGCCCCCTTTCAGGAGAGACCCAGTACTTC	CASSIAGPLSGETQYF
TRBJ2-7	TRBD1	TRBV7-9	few	TGTGCCAGCAGCTTAGCTTCCAGGGGGCCATACGAGCAGTACTTC	CASSLASRGPYEQYF
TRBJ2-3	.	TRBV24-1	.	TGTGCCACCAGTGATCCAACAGGTAGCACAGATACGCAGTATTTT	CATSDPTGSTDTQYF
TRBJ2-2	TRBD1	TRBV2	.	TGTGCCAGCAGTCCTCTCCCCGACAGGGGGACAAACACCGGGGAGCTGTTTTTT	CASSPLPDRGTNTGELFF
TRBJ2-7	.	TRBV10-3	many	TGTGCCATCAGTGGGGTCAGCTCCTACGAGCAGTACTTC	CAISGVSSYEQYF
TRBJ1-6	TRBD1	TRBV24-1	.	TGTGCCACCAGTGATTCCAACAGGGGCGGTAATTCACCCCTCAACTTT	CATSDSNRGGNSPLNF
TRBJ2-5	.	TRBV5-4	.	TGTGCCAGCAGCCCCGCTGGGGCGACTAGGGAGACCCAGTACTTC	CASSPAGATRETQYF
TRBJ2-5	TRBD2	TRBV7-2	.	TGTGCCAGCAGCAAGGGGACTAGGGCGAGGGGGGAGACCCAGTACTTC	CASSKGTRARGETQYF
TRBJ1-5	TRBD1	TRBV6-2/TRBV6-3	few	TGTGCCAGCACCCACCCCCACGACAGGGCCGGGAGCAATCAGCCCCAGCATTTT	CASTHPHDRAGSNQPQHF
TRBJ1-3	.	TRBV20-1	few	TGCAGTGCTAGAGATTACAGGGCCCGTGGGGACACCATATATTTT	CSARDYRARGDTIYF